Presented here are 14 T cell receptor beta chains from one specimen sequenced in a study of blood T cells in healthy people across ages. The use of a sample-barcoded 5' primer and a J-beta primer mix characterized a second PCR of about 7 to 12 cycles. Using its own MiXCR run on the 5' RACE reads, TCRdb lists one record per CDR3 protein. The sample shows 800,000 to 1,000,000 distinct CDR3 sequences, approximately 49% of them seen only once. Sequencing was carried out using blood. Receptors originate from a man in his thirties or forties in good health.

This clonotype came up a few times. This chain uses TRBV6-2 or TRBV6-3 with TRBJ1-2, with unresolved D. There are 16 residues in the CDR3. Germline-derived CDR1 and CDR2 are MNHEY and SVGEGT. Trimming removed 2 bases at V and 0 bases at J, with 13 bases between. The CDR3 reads CASSYAQRITNYGYTF. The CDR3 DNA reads TGTGCCAGCAGTTACGCCCAGCGTATTACTAACTATGGCTACACCTTC.

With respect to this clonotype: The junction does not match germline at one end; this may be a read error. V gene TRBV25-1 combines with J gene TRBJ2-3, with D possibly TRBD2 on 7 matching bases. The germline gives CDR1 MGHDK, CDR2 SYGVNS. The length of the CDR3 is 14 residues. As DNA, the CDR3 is TGTGCCTGCAGTGAAGGGGGGGGCACAGATACGCAGTATTTT. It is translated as CACSEGGGTDTQYF.

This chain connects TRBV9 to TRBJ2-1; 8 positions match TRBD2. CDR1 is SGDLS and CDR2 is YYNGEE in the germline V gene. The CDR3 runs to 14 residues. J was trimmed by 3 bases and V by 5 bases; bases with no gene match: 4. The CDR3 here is CASSSGANYNEQFF. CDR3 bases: TGTGCCAGCAGTAGCGGGGCGAACTACAATGAGCAGTTCTTC. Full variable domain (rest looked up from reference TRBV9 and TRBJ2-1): DSGVTQTPKHLITATGQRVTLRCSPRSGDLSVYWYQQSLDQGLQFLIQYYNGEERAKGNILERFSAQQFPDLHSELNLSSLELGDSALYFCASSSGANYNEQFFGPGTRLTVL.

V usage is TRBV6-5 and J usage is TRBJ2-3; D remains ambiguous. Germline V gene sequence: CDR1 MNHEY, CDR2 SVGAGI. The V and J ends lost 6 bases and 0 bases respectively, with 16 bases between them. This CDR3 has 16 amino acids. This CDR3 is CASSPGGKPSTDTQYF. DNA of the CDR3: TGTGCCAGCAGCCCCGGCGGAAAGCCTAGCACAGATACGCAGTATTTT.

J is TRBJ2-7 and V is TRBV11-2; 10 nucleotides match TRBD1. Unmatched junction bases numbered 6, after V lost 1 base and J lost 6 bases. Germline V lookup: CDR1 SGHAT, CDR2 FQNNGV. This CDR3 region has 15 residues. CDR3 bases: TGTGCCAGCAGCTTAGTTGGGACAGGGGCGGGCGAGCAGTACTTC. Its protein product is CASSLVGTGAGEQYF.

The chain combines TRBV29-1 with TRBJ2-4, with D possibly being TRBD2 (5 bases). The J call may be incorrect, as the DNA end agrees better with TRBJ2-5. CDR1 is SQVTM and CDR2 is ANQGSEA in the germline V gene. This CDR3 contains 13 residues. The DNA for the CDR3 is TGCAGCGTGGTAGGACTTCGTCAAGAGACCCAGTACTTC. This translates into CSVVGLRQETQYF.

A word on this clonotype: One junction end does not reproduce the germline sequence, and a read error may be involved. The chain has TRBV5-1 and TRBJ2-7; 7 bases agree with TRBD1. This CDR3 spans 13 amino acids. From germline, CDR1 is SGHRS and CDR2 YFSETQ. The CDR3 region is CASILGQLYEQYF. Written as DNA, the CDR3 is TGCGCCAGCATCTTGGGACAGCTCTACGAGCAGTACTTC.

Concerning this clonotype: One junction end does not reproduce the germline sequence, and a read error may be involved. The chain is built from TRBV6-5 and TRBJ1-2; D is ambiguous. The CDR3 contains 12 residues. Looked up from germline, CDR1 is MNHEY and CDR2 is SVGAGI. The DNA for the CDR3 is TGTGCCAGCAGGTACTCTGGCTATGGCTACACCTTC. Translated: CASRYSGYGYTF.

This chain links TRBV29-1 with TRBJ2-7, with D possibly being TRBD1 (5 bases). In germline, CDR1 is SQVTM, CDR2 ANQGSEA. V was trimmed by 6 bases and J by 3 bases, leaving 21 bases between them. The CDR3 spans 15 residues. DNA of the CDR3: TGCAGCGTCTTGATGACAGTTCAGCACAGCTACGAGCAGTACTTC. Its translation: CSVLMTVQHSYEQYF.

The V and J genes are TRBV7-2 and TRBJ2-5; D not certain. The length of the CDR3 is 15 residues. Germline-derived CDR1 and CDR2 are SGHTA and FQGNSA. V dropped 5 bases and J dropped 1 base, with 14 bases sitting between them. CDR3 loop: CASSNGVGLQETQYF. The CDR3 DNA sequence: TGTGCCAGCAGCAATGGGGTAGGGCTCCAAGAGACCCAGTACTTC.

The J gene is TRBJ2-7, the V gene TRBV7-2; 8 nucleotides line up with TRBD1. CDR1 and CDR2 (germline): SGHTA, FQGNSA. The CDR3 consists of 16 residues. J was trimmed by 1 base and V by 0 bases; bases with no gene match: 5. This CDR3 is CASSLATGGKSYEQYF. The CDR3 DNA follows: TGTGCCAGCAGCTTAGCCACAGGGGGAAAATCCTACGAGCAGTACTTC.

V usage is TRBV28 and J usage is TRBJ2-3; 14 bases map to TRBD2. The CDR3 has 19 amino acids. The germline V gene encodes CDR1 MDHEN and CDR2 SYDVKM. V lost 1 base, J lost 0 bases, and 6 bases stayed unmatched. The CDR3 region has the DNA TGTGCCAGCAGTTTATTGGGACTAGCGGGGGACTATAGCACAGATACGCAGTATTTT. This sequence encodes CASSLLGLAGDYSTDTQYF.

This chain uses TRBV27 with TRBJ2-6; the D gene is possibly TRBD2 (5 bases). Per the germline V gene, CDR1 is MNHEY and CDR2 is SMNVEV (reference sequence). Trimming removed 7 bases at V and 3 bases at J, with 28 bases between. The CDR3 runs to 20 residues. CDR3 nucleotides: TGTGCCAGCACCTTTAAAGGTTTGGACTGGTTCCCGTTTGGGGCCAACGTCCTGACTTTC. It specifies CASTFKGLDWFPFGANVLTF.

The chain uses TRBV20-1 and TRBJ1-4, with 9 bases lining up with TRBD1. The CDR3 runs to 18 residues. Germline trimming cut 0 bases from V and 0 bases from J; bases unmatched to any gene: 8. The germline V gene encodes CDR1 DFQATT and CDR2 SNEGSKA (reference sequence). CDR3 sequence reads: CSARDWDRAIPTNEKLFF. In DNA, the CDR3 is TGCAGTGCTAGAGATTGGGACAGGGCGATTCCAACTAATGAAAAACTGTTTTTT.